The 31 T cell receptor beta chains below come from one sample, sequenced in a study of cytomegalovirus exposure and HLA in healthy donors. PCR used 60 Vbeta primers and 13 Jbeta primers. Assay: immunoSEQ multiplex PCR; the TCRdb copy retains only in-frame clones and omits some. The table shows about 130,000 clones, with about 82% occurring only once. The sample was PBMCs. Receptors originate from a boy aged 5-17 years in good health and CMV-seronegative.

This clone was picked up a small number of times. CDR3 DNA: TGTGCCAGCAGCTTAACGGACTCCCCCGAGCAGTACTTC. It yields the protein CASSLTDSPEQYF. The chain links TRBV11-2 to TRBJ2-7; D possibly corresponds to TRBD2 (5 bases). V lost 2 bases and J 6 bases, leaving 11 bases between the germline ends. The CDR3 totals 13 residues. CDR1 is SGHAT and CDR2 is FQNNGV in the germline V gene.

The chain links TRBV30 to TRBJ2-1, with a possible D match to TRBD2 (5 bases). This CDR3 has 12 amino acids. V was trimmed by 0 bases and J by 7 bases, leaving 7 bases between them. Germline V gives CDR1 GTSNPN, CDR2 SVGIG (reference sequence). CDR3 in amino acids: CAWSVRGNEQFF. CDR3 in DNA: TGTGCCTGGAGTGTACGAGGGAATGAGCAGTTCTTC.

The chain combines TRBV25-1 with TRBJ2-5; perhaps TRBD2 as D (5 bases). CDR3 length: 13 residues. Germline V CDR1 and CDR2: MGHDK, SYGVNS. The V end lost 7 bases, the J end lost 5 bases, and 14 bases lay between the germline ends. The CDR3 reads CASISRGWETQYF. As DNA, the CDR3 is TGTGCCAGCATCTCACGGGGTTGGGAGACCCAGTACTTC.

The CDR3 protein is CASSLAGGRSSYNEQFF. In nucleotides, the CDR3 is TGTGCCAGCAGCTTAGCGGGAGGGAGGAGCTCCTACAATGAGCAGTTCTTC. The V and J genes are TRBV7-9 and TRBJ2-1, with 7 bases fitting TRBD2. Germline V CDR1 and CDR2: SEHNR, FQNEAQ (reference sequence). The CDR3 sequence is 17 residues long. J gave up 0 bases and V 0 bases, and 5 bases lay outside the gene matches.

V usage is TRBV6-5 and J usage is TRBJ2-2; TRBD1 aligns across 7 bases. Losses at the gene ends were 11 bases for V and 4 bases for J; bases not matched to a gene: 13. This CDR3 is 15 amino acids long. CDR1 MNHEY and CDR2 SVGAGI come from the germline V gene. Here the CDR3 DNA reads TGTGCCTCCAACCCTGAGGGGGCGGGCACCGGGGAGCTGTTTTTT. Its translation: CASNPEGAGTGELFF.

This sequence joins TRBV4-2 and TRBJ1-1; D not resolved. The CDR3 loop spans 16 amino acids. Germline V lookup: CDR1 LGHNA, CDR2 YNFKEQ. The germline V and J ends were trimmed by 0 bases and 0 bases, with 11 bases remaining between them. CDR3 protein: CASSQEIIAVNTEAFF. The CDR3 nucleotides read TGTGCCAGCAGCCAAGAGATCATAGCCGTGAACACTGAAGCTTTCTTT.

The chain employs TRBV6-5 and TRBJ1-2; TRBD1 agrees at 7 bases. The V and J ends lost 6 bases and 4 bases, in that order; junction bases with no gene match: 11. Germline V gives CDR1 MNHEY, CDR2 SVGAGI. The CDR3 contains 15 residues. The CDR3 coding sequence is TGTGCCAGCAGGGACAGGAGCCCCAGGGGCTATGGCTACACCTTC. Its protein is CASRDRSPRGYGYTF.

This clone occurred once. This chain uses TRBV6-1 with TRBJ1-1, with unresolved D. V was clipped by 8 bases and J by 3 bases, with 16 bases between them. The germline V gene encodes CDR1 MNHNS and CDR2 SASEGT. This CDR3 contains 14 residues. The DNA of the CDR3 is TGTGCCAGCCGCCGGGTGGCCGGGGACACTGAAGCTTTCTTT. Encoded protein: CASRRVAGDTEAFF.

V gene TRBV10-3 combines with J gene TRBJ2-7, with D perhaps TRBD1 (6 bases). V lost 8 bases and J lost 7, with 18 bases in between. The CDR3 length is 13 residues. CDR1 ENHRY and CDR2 SYGVKD come from the germline V gene. The CDR3 nucleotides are TGTGCCATCTTAGCACAGGGCGGAGGTGAGCAGTACTTC. Protein sequence: CAILAQGGGEQYF.

The chain has TRBV7-2 and TRBJ1-5, with TRBD1 matching over 10 bases. CDR3 length equals 16 residues. Germline values: CDR1 SGHTA, CDR2 FQGNSA. Unmatched junction bases numbered 4, after V lost 5 bases and J lost 0 bases. The CDR3 loop is CASSPGTGVSNQPQHF. As DNA, the CDR3 is TGTGCCAGCAGCCCTGGGACAGGGGTTAGCAATCAGCCCCAGCATTTT. The whole variable domain, filled in from reference TRBV7-2 and TRBJ1-5, reads GAGVSQSPSNKVTEKGKDVELRCDPISGHTALYWYRQSLGQGLEFLIYFQGNSAPDKSGLPSDRFSAERTGGSVSTLTIQRTQQEDSAVYLCASSPGTGVSNQPQHFGDGTRLSIL.

This clone was counted only a few times. This sequence joins TRBV6-1 and TRBJ2-5; 11 bases match TRBD1. The V segment lost 1 base and the J segment 5 bases; nucleotides outside the gene matches: 6. CDR3 length: 16 amino acids. Germline V CDR1 and CDR2: MNHNS, SASEGT. The CDR3 DNA is TGTGCCAGCAGTGAAGGGGACAGGGGGTTTGGTGAGACCCAGTACTTC. It is translated as CASSEGDRGFGETQYF.

The rearrangement joins TRBV27 to TRBJ1-1, with 7 nucleotides matching TRBD1. This CDR3 has 14 amino acids. After removal of 5 bases from V and 5 bases from J, the junction contained 8 bases not matched to a gene. The germline V gene has CDR1 MNHEY and CDR2 SMNVEV (reference sequence). Written as DNA, the CDR3 is TGTGCCAGCAGTCCTCGACAGGGATGGACTGAAGCTTTCTTT. This sequence encodes CASSPRQGWTEAFF.

This clone appeared once. This chain links TRBV5-4 with TRBJ2-1, with a possible D match to TRBD2 (6 bases). V lost 5 bases and J lost 2, with 14 bases in between. This CDR3 is built from 15 residues. CDR1 and CDR2 from the germline V gene are SGHNT and YYREEE (reference sequence). CDR3 amino acids: CASRPIGGTYNEQFF. In DNA form, the CDR3 reads TGTGCCAGCAGACCTATCGGCGGGACCTACAATGAGCAGTTCTTC.

The chain employs TRBV5-4 and TRBJ2-1, with 14 positions matching TRBD2. Germline assignment: CDR1 SGHNT and CDR2 YYREEE (reference sequence). V gave up 5 bases and J gave up 6 bases; unmatched junction bases: 7. The CDR3 is 16 amino acids. The CDR3 nucleotides are TGTGCCAGCAGTTGGGGACTAGCGGGAGCTTCCAATGAGCAGTTCTTC. Amino acid sequence: CASSWGLAGASNEQFF. The whole variable domain, filled in from reference TRBV5-4 and TRBJ2-1, reads ETGVTQSPTHLIKTRGQQVTLRCSSQSGHNTVSWYQQALGQGPQFIFQYYREEENGRGNFPPRFSGLQFPNYSSELNVNALELDDSALYLCASSWGLAGASNEQFFGPGTRLTVL.

In nucleotides, the CDR3 is TGCGCCAGCAGCCTGAGCCGGGAACAAGAGACCCAGTACTTC. Protein product: CASSLSREQETQYF. The chain has TRBV5-1 and TRBJ2-5; D possibly corresponds to TRBD2 (5 bases). There are 14 residues in the CDR3. In germline, CDR1 is SGHRS, CDR2 YFSETQ. The V gene lost 4 bases and the J gene lost 2 bases, with 12 bases spanning the gap.

In nucleotides, the CDR3 is TGCAGCGTACAGGGCCAGTTGAACACTGAAGCTTTCTTT. Protein: CSVQGQLNTEAFF. V usage is TRBV29-1 and J usage is TRBJ1-1, with D tentatively TRBD1 (6 bases). The CDR3 runs to 13 residues. V lost 6 bases to trimming and J lost 0 bases, with 11 bases between them. Germline CDR1 is SQVTM and CDR2 is ANQGSEA.

The V gene is TRBV30, the J gene TRBJ1-4, with a tentative D call TRBD1 (6 bases). The V and J ends lost 3 bases and 11 bases respectively, with 19 bases between them. Germline lookup yields CDR1 GTSNPN and CDR2 SVGIG (reference sequence). CDR3 length: 14 residues. This CDR3 reads CAWRETGTLEKLFF. The CDR3 bases are TGTGCCTGGAGGGAGACCGGGACACTAGAGAAACTGTTTTTT.

The chain links TRBV4-2 to TRBJ1-4; 8 positions match TRBD1. The V gene end was trimmed by 1 base and the J gene end by 8 bases; junction bases not matched to a gene: 9. Germline lookup yields CDR1 LGHNA and CDR2 YNFKEQ. The CDR3 loop spans 16 amino acids. DNA for the CDR3: TGTGCCAGCAGCCAAGGCCGGACAGGGATATACGAAAAACTGTTTTTT. The encoded protein is CASSQGRTGIYEKLFF.

The chain recombines TRBV13 with TRBJ2-4; no firm D call. V lost 4 bases and J 0 bases, leaving 7 bases between the germline ends. The CDR3 spans 14 residues. In germline, CDR1 is PRHDT, CDR2 FYEKMQ (reference sequence). This CDR3 reads CASSSQLAKNIQYF. Here the CDR3 DNA reads TGTGCCAGCAGCTCACAGTTAGCCAAAAACATTCAGTACTTC. Looking up the rest from reference TRBV13 and TRBJ2-4 gives the full variable domain: AAGVIQSPRHLIKEKRETATLKCYPIPRHDTVYWYQQGPGQDPQFLISFYEKMQSDKGSIPDRFSAQQFSDYHSELNMSSLELGDSALYFCASSSQLAKNIQYFGAGTRLSVL.

The chain joins TRBV27 to TRBJ1-2; D call uncertain. From germline, CDR1 is MNHEY and CDR2 SMNVEV (reference sequence). Trimming removed 5 bases at V and 2 bases at J, with 9 bases between. CDR3 size: 13 residues. Here the CDR3 DNA reads TGTGCCAGCAGTCCTAGAACGAACTATGGCTACACCTTC. This translates into CASSPRTNYGYTF.

This rearrangement joins TRBV6-5 to TRBJ2-2, with 9 bases matching TRBD1. Germline V gene sequence: CDR1 MNHEY, CDR2 SVGAGI. The CDR3 is 15 residues long. V trimming: 6 bases; J trimming: 2 bases; junction bases outside the gene matches: 4. The DNA of the CDR3 is TGTGCCAGCAGCCGGACAGGGGTCAACACCGGGGAGCTGTTTTTT. Translation: CASSRTGVNTGELFF.

The chain is built from TRBV5-4 and TRBJ2-7; D might be TRBD2 (5 bases). CDR3 length: 15 residues. Germline V lookup: CDR1 SGHNT, CDR2 YYREEE (reference sequence). Trimming removed 4 bases from V and 0 bases from J, with 14 bases in between. Here the CDR3 DNA reads TGTGCCAGCAGCGCCCACCCGGGAAACTCCTACGAGCAGTACTTC. It yields the protein CASSAHPGNSYEQYF. Looking up the rest from reference TRBV5-4 and TRBJ2-7 gives the full variable domain: ETGVTQSPTHLIKTRGQQVTLRCSSQSGHNTVSWYQQALGQGPQFIFQYYREEENGRGNFPPRFSGLQFPNYSSELNVNALELDDSALYLCASSAHPGNSYEQYFGPGTRLTVT.

The chain uses TRBV11-2 and TRBJ2-3; D might be TRBD2 (6 bases). The CDR3 spans 13 residues. CDR1 is SGHAT, CDR2 FQNNGV, per germline. Trimming took off 8 bases at V and 2 bases at J, with 11 bases between the two ends. The CDR3, as DNA: TGTGCCAGCGGGACTTCCACCACAGATACGCAGTATTTT. Its translation is CASGTSTTDTQYF.

This chain uses TRBV6-5 with TRBJ1-1; TRBD1 is a possible D gene (6 bases). Between the trimmed V and J ends, which lost 8 bases and 1 base, there was a span of 14 bases. This CDR3 has 14 residues. Germline CDR1 MNHEY, CDR2 SVGAGI. The CDR3 region is CASVPTGPNTEAFF. The CDR3 DNA follows: TGTGCCAGCGTCCCGACAGGACCGAACACTGAAGCTTTCTTT.

The chain links TRBV21-1 to TRBJ1-2; the table calls TRBD1, which could not be checked here. TRBV21-1 is noted as a pseudogene. CDR3 length: 12 residues. The CDR3 region is CARRDRFFGYTF. DNA of the CDR3: TGTGCCAGAAGGGACAGGTTCTTTGGCTACACCTTC.

This chain joins TRBV5-4 and TRBJ2-7, with TRBD2 identical over 13 bases. From germline, CDR1 is SGHNT and CDR2 YYREEE (reference sequence). Trimming removed 4 bases from V and 6 bases from J; junction bases left unmatched: 10. This CDR3 is built from 16 residues. The CDR3 protein is CASSQAAGLAGLEQYF. CDR3 DNA: TGTGCCAGCAGCCAGGCGGCGGGACTAGCGGGACTCGAGCAGTACTTC.

This clone was detected a few times. This chain connects TRBV29-1 to TRBJ1-1; no clear D. Germline CDR1 reads SQVTM; CDR2 reads ANQGSEA. Trimming left V 3 bases short and J 10 bases short, with 15 bases between. The CDR3 spans 12 residues. The CDR3 here is CSVEINSGGAFF. Written as DNA, the CDR3 is TGCAGCGTTGAGATTAACTCTGGAGGAGCTTTCTTT.

The chain recombines TRBV18 with TRBJ2-7; the match to TRBD2 covers 8 bases. Per the germline V gene, CDR1 is KGHSH and CDR2 is LQKENI. CDR3 length equals 14 residues. The V segment lost 3 bases and the J segment 3 bases; nucleotides outside the gene matches: 4. In nucleotides, the CDR3 is TGTGCCAGCTCACCCGGGACTAGTGTCTACGAGCAGTACTTC. Amino acids: CASSPGTSVYEQYF.

The V call is TRBV5-8, the J call TRBJ1-1, with D unclear. Germline CDR1 SGHTS, CDR2 YDEGEE. With 4 bases removed from V and 2 bases from J, the gap between germline ends came to 9 bases. This CDR3 has 13 amino acids. The CDR3 protein is CASSQDINTEAFF. CDR3 DNA sequence: TGTGCCAGCAGCCAAGACATCAACACTGAAGCTTTCTTT. Full variable domain (rest looked up from reference TRBV5-8 and TRBJ1-1): EAGVTQSPTHLIKTRGQQATLRCSPISGHTSVYWYQQALGLGLQFLLWYDEGEERNRGNFPPRFSGRQFPNYSSELNVNALELEDSALYLCASSQDINTEAFFGQGTRLTVV.

The genes are TRBV27 and TRBJ1-1; D gene uncertain. The CDR3 runs to 14 residues. The V and J ends lost 3 bases and 5 bases respectively, with 13 bases between them. The germline V gene encodes CDR1 MNHEY and CDR2 SMNVEV (reference sequence). DNA for the CDR3: TGTGCCAGCAGTTTGAAAGGAGAGTGGACTGAAGCTTTCTTT. Its protein is CASSLKGEWTEAFF.

The chain recombines TRBV4-1 with TRBJ2-1; 8 bases are shared with TRBD2. This CDR3 is built from 17 residues. Germline V gene lookup returns CDR1 MGHRA and CDR2 YSYEKL. The V gene end was trimmed by 4 bases and the J gene end by 0 bases; junction bases not matched to a gene: 8. The CDR3 loop reads CASSRPRGTSSYNEQFF. CDR3 nucleotide sequence: TGCGCCAGCAGCCGCCCGAGGGGGACTAGCTCCTACAATGAGCAGTTCTTC.